Following are 3 T cell receptor beta chains from one sample sequenced in a study of blood T cell repertoires in COVID-19. The method was immunoSEQ multiplex PCR; TCRdb's version includes in-frame clones alone and lacks a portion of them. The table has approximately 160,000 clones, around 85% seen once. Source material: peripheral blood. These receptors were obtained from a man between 60 and 75 years old with active or convalescent COVID-19.

V gene TRBV18 combines with J gene TRBJ1-1; D might be TRBD1 (5 bases). Germline V lookup: CDR1 KGHSH, CDR2 LQKENI. V dropped 3 bases and J dropped 0 bases, with 8 bases sitting between them. The CDR3 is 14 amino acids. The CDR3 DNA sequence: TGTGCCAGCTCACCCGCGACAGTGAACACTGAAGCTTTCTTT. Protein product: CASSPATVNTEAFF. Full variable domain (missing parts from reference TRBV18 and TRBJ1-1): NAGVMQNPRHLVRRRGQEARLRCSPMKGHSHVYWYRQLPEEGLKFMVYLQKENIIDESGMPKERFSAEFPKEGPSILRIQQVVRGDSAAYFCASSPATVNTEAFFGQGTRLTVV.

V gene TRBV3-1 (or the pseudogene TRBV3-2) combines with J gene TRBJ1-5; 7 nucleotides match TRBD1. Trimming cost V 4 bases and J 0 bases; bases outside gene matches: 0. The CDR3 has 14 amino acids. The germline gives CDR1 LGHDT, CDR2 YNNKEL (reference sequence). CDR3 bases: TGTGCCAGCAGCCGGGACAGTAGCAATCAGCCCCAGCATTTT. Its protein product is CASSRDSSNQPQHF.

The CDR3 reads CASRGTSGRIKSSYNEQFF. The CDR3 DNA reads TGTGCCAGCAGAGGGACTAGCGGGCGAATTAAGAGCTCCTACAATGAGCAGTTCTTC. The rearrangement joins TRBV2 to TRBJ2-1; 12 bases map to TRBD2. The CDR3 totals 19 residues. V lost 6 bases to trimming and J lost 0 bases; unmatched junction nucleotides: 12. Germline CDR1 reads SNHLY; CDR2 reads FYNNEI. The complete variable domain, with remaining parts taken from reference TRBV2 and TRBJ2-1, reads EPEVTQTPSHQVTQMGQEVILRCVPISNHLYFYWYRQILGQKVEFLVSFYNNEISEKSEIFDDQFSVERPDGSNFTLKIRSTKLEDSAMYFCASRGTSGRIKSSYNEQFFGPGTRLTVL.